What follows are 27 T cell receptor beta chains derived from one specimen sequenced in a study of a mutant IDH1 vaccine in newly diagnosed glioma (dated by TCRdb to about 2021). The library was obtained by the immunoSEQ multiplex PCR assay. TCRdb mirrors the immuneACCESS table, restricted to in-frame sequences. Some clones are absent from its copies; in checked studies, under half trace to an unresolved V gene, and the reason for the others is unknown. The sample data list roughly 74,000 clones, and 75% to 90% of these were observed just once. Roughly 0.78% of the sample is held by the ten biggest clonotypes. In the paper's terms, the time point label means: week 23, last vaccination. Every vaccine dose consisted of 300 ug of a 20-mer mutant IDH1 peptide in Montanide, administered subcutaneously together with topical imiquimod. No cognate antigen is known for these TCRs. Sample: PBMCs, taken from a glioma patient whose treatment included an IDH1 peptide vaccine. The receptors were gathered from a woman between 45 and 60 years old with glioma.

The rearrangement uses TRBV28 and TRBJ1-5, with D unresolved. Deletions cut 5 bases from V and 1 base from J, with 9 bases between. Germline V gene sequence: CDR1 MDHEN, CDR2 SYDVKM. The CDR3 extends over 14 amino acids. The CDR3: CASSRLESNQPQHF. The CDR3, as DNA: TGTGCCAGCAGTAGATTAGAGAGCAATCAGCCCCAGCATTTT.

The chain has TRBV5-1 and TRBJ2-7, with D unresolved. Germline loops: CDR1 SGHRS, CDR2 YFSETQ. CDR3 length equals 16 residues. V shed 0 bases and J shed 3 bases, with 16 bases lying between them. The CDR3, as DNA: TGCGCCAGCAGCTTGGGTCTGGCAGAAACCCACTACGAGCAGTACTTC. This encodes CASSLGLAETHYEQYF.

This clone was seen a handful of times. The rearrangement joins TRBV18 to TRBJ2-1; the D call may be TRBD1 or TRBD2 (6 bases each). V gave up 4 bases and J gave up 4 bases, with 11 bases separating them. This CDR3 has 14 residues. Per the germline V gene, CDR1 is KGHSH and CDR2 is LQKENI. The CDR3 DNA reads TGTGCCAGCTCACGGAGGGGGTATTACAATGAGCAGTTCTTC. This gives the protein CASSRRGYYNEQFF.

This clone was counted once. Here the CDR3 reads CASSLGRTGTEAFF. The CDR3 nucleotides are TGTGCCAGCAGCTTAGGACGGACGGGCACTGAAGCTTTCTTT. The rearrangement uses TRBV7-8 and TRBJ1-1; D uncertain. The CDR3 is 14 amino acids. CDR1 and CDR2 (germline): SGHVS, FQNEAQ. The V end was cut by 1 base, the J end by 4 bases, with 10 bases between.

This clone has only a few counts. J is TRBJ1-5 and V is TRBV10-3; D is unclear. CDR3 length: 14 residues. Germline CDR1 reads ENHRY; CDR2 reads SYGVKD. Trimming removed 0 bases from V and 2 bases from J, with 5 bases in between. For the CDR3, the DNA is TGTGCCATCAGTGAGTCCTCACGCAATCAGCCCCAGCATTTT. The encoded protein is CAISESSRNQPQHF.

V and J are TRBV6-1 and TRBJ1-5; D unresolved. The germline V gene has CDR1 MNHNS and CDR2 SASEGT. The ends were cut back, 3 bases at V and 11 bases at J, with 17 bases in the middle. This CDR3 spans 14 amino acids. The CDR3 DNA sequence: TGTGCCAGCAGTGAGAGATGGGGAATCCTATCCCAGCATTTT. Its translation: CASSERWGILSQHF.

This chain uses TRBV28 with TRBJ2-2; 8 bases agree with TRBD1. This CDR3 has 16 residues. V lost 1 base to trimming and J lost 4 bases; unmatched junction nucleotides: 5. CDR1 is MDHEN and CDR2 is SYDVKM in the germline V gene. CDR3 region: CASSLFQGAGTGELFF. DNA of the CDR3: TGTGCCAGCAGTTTATTCCAGGGGGCAGGCACCGGGGAGCTGTTTTTT. The variable domain in full, with the rest retrieved from reference TRBV28 and TRBJ2-2, is DVKVTQSSRYLVKRTGEKVFLECVQDMDHENMFWYRQDPGLGLRLIYFSYDVKMKEKGDIPEGYSVSREKKERFSLILESASTNQTSMYLCASSLFQGAGTGELFFGEGSRLTVL.

This clone was counted a few times. The V gene is TRBV14, the J gene TRBJ1-1; 7 bases fit TRBD1. Germline CDR1 reads SGHDN; CDR2 reads FVKESK. The CDR3 loop spans 13 amino acids. Germline trimming cut 6 bases from V and 4 bases from J; bases unmatched to any gene: 5. The DNA for the CDR3 is TGTGCCAGCAGGCTTTCAGGGGGCACTGAAGCTTTCTTT. Translation: CASRLSGGTEAFF. Supplemented by reference TRBV14 and TRBJ1-1, the full variable domain reads EAGVTQFPSHSVIEKGQTVTLRCDPISGHDNLYWYRRVMGKEIKFLLHFVKESKQDESGMPNNRFLAERTGGTYSTLKVQPAELEDSGVYFCASRLSGGTEAFFGQGTRLTVV.

This rearrangement joins TRBV7-9 to TRBJ2-2, with 7 bases aligning to TRBD1. CDR3 length equals 15 residues. The germline gives CDR1 SEHNR, CDR2 FQNEAQ (reference sequence). Losses at the gene ends were 6 bases for V and 2 bases for J; bases not matched to a gene: 6. CDR3 protein: CASRPDRQNTGELFF. CDR3 in DNA: TGTGCCAGCAGACCGGACAGGCAAAACACCGGGGAGCTGTTTTTT.

V gene TRBV18 combines with J gene TRBJ2-1, with no clear D. CDR1 and CDR2 (germline): KGHSH, LQKENI. CDR3 length: 15 residues. The germline V and J ends were trimmed by 1 base and 5 bases, with 12 bases remaining between them. For the CDR3, the DNA is TGTGCCAGCTCACCACGGCAGGCGACCAACAATGAGCAGTTCTTC. This gives the protein CASSPRQATNNEQFF.

The V call is TRBV2, the J call TRBJ2-6, with D perhaps TRBD1 (5 bases). CDR1 is SNHLY and CDR2 is FYNNEI in the germline V gene. The CDR3 spans 19 residues. Trimming took off 9 bases at V and 5 bases at J, with 29 bases between the two ends. CDR3 sequence (DNA): TGTGCCAGTGGTGTTAGGGGAAAATTAGAATATCTCTGGGCCAACGTCCTGACTTTC. It yields the protein CASGVRGKLEYLWANVLTF. Full variable domain (missing parts from reference TRBV2 and TRBJ2-6): EPEVTQTPSHQVTQMGQEVILRCVPISNHLYFYWYRQILGQKVEFLVSFYNNEISEKSEIFDDQFSVERPDGSNFTLKIRSTKLEDSAMYFCASGVRGKLEYLWANVLTFGAGSRLTVL.

This sequence joins TRBV7-9 and TRBJ2-7, with D possibly being TRBD2 (6 bases). Germline V gene lookup returns CDR1 SEHNR and CDR2 FQNEAQ (reference sequence). Trimming cost V 5 bases and J 0 bases, with 14 bases left between them. There are 15 residues in the CDR3. The CDR3, as DNA: TGTGCCAGCAGCCCGGGGGTAGGTCCCTCCTACGAGCAGTACTTC. Protein sequence: CASSPGVGPSYEQYF.

This chain links TRBV29-1 with TRBJ2-5; 9 bases are shared with TRBD2. The V segment lost 4 bases and the J segment 2 bases; nucleotides outside the gene matches: 8. This CDR3 contains 15 residues. CDR1 and CDR2 from the germline V gene are SQVTM and ANQGSEA. CDR3 in amino acids: CSVGRTSVPQETQYF. In DNA form, the CDR3 reads TGCAGCGTTGGGCGGACTAGCGTCCCGCAAGAGACCCAGTACTTC.

The rearrangement uses TRBV5-1 and TRBJ2-5; TRBD1 is a possible D gene (6 bases). Germline CDR1 and CDR2: SGHRS and YFSETQ. The CDR3 contains 14 residues. Trimming removed 0 bases at V and 5 bases at J, with 11 bases between. The CDR3 nucleotides are TGCGCCAGCAGCTTGGAAAGGGGGACGGAGACCCAGTACTTC. It translates to CASSLERGTETQYF.

J is TRBJ1-6 and V is TRBV7-9; D is undetermined. Germline CDR1 and CDR2: SEHNR and FQNEAQ (reference sequence). This CDR3 contains 12 residues. V was clipped by 1 base and J by 13 bases, with 8 bases between them. CDR3 sequence (DNA): TGTGCCAGCAGCTTAGAGGACCGTCCCCTCCACTTT. Protein: CASSLEDRPLHF.

The genes are TRBV2 and TRBJ2-7; 7 positions agree with TRBD1. CDR1 SNHLY and CDR2 FYNNEI come from the germline V gene. This CDR3 spans 12 amino acids. Germline trimming cut 10 bases from V and 2 bases from J; bases unmatched to any gene: 5. CDR3 sequence: CAMGQFPYEQYF. DNA for the CDR3: TGTGCCATGGGACAGTTCCCCTACGAGCAGTACTTC.

This chain uses TRBV6-5 with TRBJ1-2, with D possibly TRBD1 on 6 matching bases. The CDR3 has 14 amino acids. V was cut by 11 bases and J by 1 base, with 17 bases left in between. CDR1 MNHEY and CDR2 SVGAGI come from the germline V gene. DNA for the CDR3: TGTGCCGCCTCGGGGGCAGCCATTAACTATGGCTACACCTTC. Translating gives CAASGAAINYGYTF.

This clone has a handful of counts. The V call is TRBV18, the J call TRBJ2-1; D remains unclear. CDR1 is KGHSH, CDR2 LQKENI, per germline. V was pared by 0 bases and J by 7 bases, with 7 bases between. The CDR3 contains 13 residues. In DNA form, the CDR3 reads TGTGCCAGCTCACCACCGACTCTGAATGAGCAGTTCTTC. It is translated as CASSPPTLNEQFF.

V is TRBV7-9 and J is TRBJ2-2, with a tentative D call TRBD1 (6 bases). The CDR3 length is 14 residues. Germline V gene data show CDR1 as SEHNR and CDR2 as FQNEAQ (reference sequence). Trimming left V 1 base short and J 6 bases short, with 9 bases between. The chain's CDR3 is CASSLDAGAGELFF. In DNA form, the CDR3 reads TGTGCCAGCAGCTTAGACGCAGGGGCCGGGGAGCTGTTTTTT.

The chain carries TRBV2 and TRBJ1-2; D uncertain. The CDR3 totals 14 residues. The V gene lost 2 bases and the J gene lost 6 bases, with 13 bases spanning the gap. Germline assignment: CDR1 SNHLY and CDR2 FYNNEI. The DNA of the CDR3 is TGTGCCAGCAGTGAATTCCGTTCCTCTCATGGCTACACCTTC. Translating it yields CASSEFRSSHGYTF.

Points on this clone: Sequence at one end of the junction differs from germline and may be a read error. CDR3 in amino acids: CASSSQLRGEGNTIYF. As DNA, the CDR3 is TGTGCCAGCAGCTCCCAGCTTCGGGGGGAGGGAAATACCATATATTTT. V and J are TRBV7-9 and TRBJ1-3, with TRBD1 as a possible D gene (5 bases). Germline CDR1 SEHNR, CDR2 FQNEAQ (reference sequence). The CDR3 spans 16 residues.

This clone came up once. The sample holds other DNA sequences that translate to the same CDR3. This chain links TRBV6-5 with TRBJ2-7, with D uncertain. V was cut by 6 bases and J by 4 bases, with 10 bases left in between. There are 12 residues in the CDR3. CDR1 is MNHEY, CDR2 SVGAGI, per germline. CDR3 protein: CASSNGPYEQYF. CDR3 nucleotide sequence: TGTGCCAGCAGCAACGGGCCGTACGAGCAGTACTTC.

The chain uses TRBV7-9 and TRBJ2-1; either TRBD1 or TRBD2 may supply D (5 bases each). CDR3 length equals 14 residues. Trimming took off 3 bases at V and 5 bases at J, with 11 bases between the two ends. Looked up from germline, CDR1 is SEHNR and CDR2 is FQNEAQ (reference sequence). This CDR3 reads CASSFGGVNNEQFF. DNA for the CDR3: TGTGCCAGCAGCTTTGGGGGAGTGAACAATGAGCAGTTCTTC.

The V and J genes are TRBV10-1 and TRBJ2-5, with 7 bases fitting TRBD2. The trim removed 2 bases at V and 0 bases at J, leaving 6 bases unmatched. Per germline, CDR1 WNHNN and CDR2 SYGVQD (reference sequence). This CDR3 contains 16 residues. CDR3 region: CASSEGVAGYQETQYF. The CDR3 DNA reads TGCGCCAGCAGTGAGGGGGTAGCGGGCTACCAAGAGACCCAGTACTTC.

This clone is a singleton in its sample. The V gene is TRBV6-1, the J gene TRBJ1-5; D is unresolved. CDR1 is MNHNS and CDR2 is SASEGT in the germline V gene. Trimming removed 1 base from V and 1 base from J, with 11 bases in between. The CDR3 has 16 amino acids. CDR3 bases: TGTGCCAGCAGTGAAGAGGTAGGGTTAAGCAATCAGCCCCAGCATTTT. Its translation is CASSEEVGLSNQPQHF.

This clone was counted only a few times. The CDR3 loop is CASSLDRNTEAFF. CDR3 nucleotide sequence: TGTGCCAGCAGCTTAGACCGAAACACTGAAGCTTTCTTT. The chain carries TRBV7-9 and TRBJ1-1; D unresolved. Per the germline V gene, CDR1 is SEHNR and CDR2 is FQNEAQ (reference sequence). The CDR3 is 13 residues long. Trimming removed 1 base at V and 2 bases at J, with 5 bases between.

The rearrangement links TRBV5-5 to TRBJ2-3; no firm D call. Between the trimmed V and J ends, which lost 1 base and 7 bases, there was a span of 13 bases. CDR1 and CDR2 (germline): SGHKS, YYEKEE (reference sequence). The CDR3 runs to 14 residues. Here the CDR3 DNA reads TGTGCCAGCAGCTTGCCCCCTAGAGGAAATACGCAGTATTTT. This translates into CASSLPPRGNTQYF.